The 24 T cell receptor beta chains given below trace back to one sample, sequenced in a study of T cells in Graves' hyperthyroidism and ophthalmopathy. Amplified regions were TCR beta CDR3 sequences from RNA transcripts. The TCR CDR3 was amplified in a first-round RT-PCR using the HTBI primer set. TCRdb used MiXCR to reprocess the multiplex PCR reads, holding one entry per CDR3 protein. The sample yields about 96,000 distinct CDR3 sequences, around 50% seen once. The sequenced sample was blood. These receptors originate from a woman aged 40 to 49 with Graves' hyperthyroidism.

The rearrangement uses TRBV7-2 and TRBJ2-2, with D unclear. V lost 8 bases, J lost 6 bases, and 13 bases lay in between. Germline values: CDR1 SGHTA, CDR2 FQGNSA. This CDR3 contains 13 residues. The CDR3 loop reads CASSPVNPGELFF. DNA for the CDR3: TGTGCCAGCTCACCAGTTAACCCCGGGGAGCTGTTTTTT. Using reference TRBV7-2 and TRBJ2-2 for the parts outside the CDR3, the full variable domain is GAGVSQSPSNKVTEKGKDVELRCDPISGHTALYWYRQSLGQGLEFLIYFQGNSAPDKSGLPSDRFSAERTGGSVSTLTIQRTQQEDSAVYLCASSPVNPGELFFGEGSRLTVL.

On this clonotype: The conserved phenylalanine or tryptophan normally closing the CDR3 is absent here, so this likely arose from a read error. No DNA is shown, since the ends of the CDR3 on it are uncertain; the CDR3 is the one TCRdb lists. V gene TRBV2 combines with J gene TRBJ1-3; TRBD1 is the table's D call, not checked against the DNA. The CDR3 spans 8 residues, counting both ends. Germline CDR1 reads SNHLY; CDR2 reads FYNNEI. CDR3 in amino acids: CASTLQGV.

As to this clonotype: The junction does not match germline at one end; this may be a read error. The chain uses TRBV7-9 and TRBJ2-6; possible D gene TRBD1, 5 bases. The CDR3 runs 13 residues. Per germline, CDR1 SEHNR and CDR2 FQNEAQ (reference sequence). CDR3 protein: CASSLAGAYVLTF. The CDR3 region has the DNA TGTGCCAGCAGCTTAGCTGGGGCCTACGTCCTGACTTTC.

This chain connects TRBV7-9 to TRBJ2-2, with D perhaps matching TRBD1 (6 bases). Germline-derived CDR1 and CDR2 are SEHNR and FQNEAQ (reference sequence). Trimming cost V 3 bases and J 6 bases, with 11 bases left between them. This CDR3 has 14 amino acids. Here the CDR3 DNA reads TGTGCCAGCAGCTTTAACAGGGCGGCCGGGGAGCTGTTTTTT. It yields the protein CASSFNRAAGELFF.

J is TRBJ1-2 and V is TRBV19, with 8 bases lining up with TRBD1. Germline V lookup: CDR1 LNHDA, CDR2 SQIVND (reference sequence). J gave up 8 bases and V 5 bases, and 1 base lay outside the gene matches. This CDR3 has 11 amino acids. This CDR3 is CASSWTGGYTF. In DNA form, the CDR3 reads TGTGCCAGTAGTTGGACAGGGGGCTACACCTTC.

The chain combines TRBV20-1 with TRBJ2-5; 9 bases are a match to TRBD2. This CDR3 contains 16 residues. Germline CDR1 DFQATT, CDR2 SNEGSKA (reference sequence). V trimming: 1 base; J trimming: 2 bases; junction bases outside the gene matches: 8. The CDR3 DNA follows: TGCAGTGCTAGAGCTCCGACTAGCGGCATGCAAGAGACCCAGTACTTC. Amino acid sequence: CSARAPTSGMQETQYF.

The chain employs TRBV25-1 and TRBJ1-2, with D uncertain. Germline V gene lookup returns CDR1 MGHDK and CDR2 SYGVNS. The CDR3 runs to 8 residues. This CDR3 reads CPNYGYTF. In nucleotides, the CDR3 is TGTCCCAACTATGGCTACACCTTC.

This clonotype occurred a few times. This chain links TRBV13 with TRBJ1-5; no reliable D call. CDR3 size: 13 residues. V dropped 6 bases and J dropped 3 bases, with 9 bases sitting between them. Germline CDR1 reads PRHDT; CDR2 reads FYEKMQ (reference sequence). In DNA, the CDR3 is TGTGCCAGCAGTCATTGGGACAATCAGCCCCAGCATTTT. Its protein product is CASSHWDNQPQHF.

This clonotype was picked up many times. CDR3 region: CSAAPDYYGYTF. The CDR3 region has the DNA TGCAGTGCAGCACCGGATTACTATGGCTACACCTTC. The chain has TRBV20-1 and TRBJ1-2; D unresolved. V gave up 6 bases and J gave up 3 bases, with 11 bases separating them. Germline V gene data show CDR1 as DFQATT and CDR2 as SNEGSKA (reference sequence). The CDR3 extends over 12 amino acids.

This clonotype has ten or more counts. Here the CDR3 reads CSAIRNAGEAFF. The CDR3 nucleotides are TGCAGTGCTATACGGAATGCGGGGGAAGCTTTCTTT. The J gene is TRBJ1-1, the V gene TRBV20-1; D is undetermined. Germline lookup yields CDR1 DFQATT and CDR2 SNEGSKA (reference sequence). CDR3 size: 12 residues. Trimming cost V 4 bases and J 8 bases, with 14 bases left between them.

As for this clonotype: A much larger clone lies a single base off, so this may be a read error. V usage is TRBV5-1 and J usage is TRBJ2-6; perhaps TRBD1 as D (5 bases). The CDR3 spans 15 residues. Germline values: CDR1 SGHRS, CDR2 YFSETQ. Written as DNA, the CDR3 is TGCGCCAGCAGCTTATATAGTTCTGGGGCCAACGTCCTGGCTTTC. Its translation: CASSLYSSGANVLAF.

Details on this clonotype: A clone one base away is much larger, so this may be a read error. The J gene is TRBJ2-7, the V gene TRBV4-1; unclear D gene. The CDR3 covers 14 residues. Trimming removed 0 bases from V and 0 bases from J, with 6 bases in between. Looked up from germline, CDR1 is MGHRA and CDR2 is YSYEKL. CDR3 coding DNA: TGCGCCAGCAGCCAAGACAGGCGCTCCTACGAGCAGTACTTC. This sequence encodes CASSQDRRSYEQYF.

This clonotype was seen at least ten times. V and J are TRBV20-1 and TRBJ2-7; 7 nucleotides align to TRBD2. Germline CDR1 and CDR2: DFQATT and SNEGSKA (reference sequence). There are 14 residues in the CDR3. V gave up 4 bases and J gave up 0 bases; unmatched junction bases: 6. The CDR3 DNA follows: TGCAGTGCTATTGGGCTAGCGGCCTCCTACGAGCAGTACTTC. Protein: CSAIGLAASYEQYF.

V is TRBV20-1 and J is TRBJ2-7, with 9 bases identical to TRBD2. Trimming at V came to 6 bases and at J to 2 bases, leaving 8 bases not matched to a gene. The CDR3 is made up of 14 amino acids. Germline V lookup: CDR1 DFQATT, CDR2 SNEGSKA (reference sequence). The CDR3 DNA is TGCAGTGCAACAGGATCTAGCGGGACCTACGAGCAGTACTTC. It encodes CSATGSSGTYEQYF.

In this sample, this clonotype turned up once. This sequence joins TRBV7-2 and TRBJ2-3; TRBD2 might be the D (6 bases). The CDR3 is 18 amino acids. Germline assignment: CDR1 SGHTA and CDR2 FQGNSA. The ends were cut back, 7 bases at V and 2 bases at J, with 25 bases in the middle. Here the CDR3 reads CASNTGEIREIYTDTQYF. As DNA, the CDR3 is TGTGCCAGCAATACGGGGGAAATTCGGGAAATTTACACAGATACGCAGTATTTT.

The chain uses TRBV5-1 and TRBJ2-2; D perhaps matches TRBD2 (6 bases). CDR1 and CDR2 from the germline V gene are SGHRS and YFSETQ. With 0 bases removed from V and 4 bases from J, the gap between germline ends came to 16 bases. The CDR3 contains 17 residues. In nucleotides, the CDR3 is TGCGCCAGCAGCTTGGGACGGCGGGAAGGCGCCACCGGGGAGCTGTTTTTT. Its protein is CASSLGRREGATGELFF. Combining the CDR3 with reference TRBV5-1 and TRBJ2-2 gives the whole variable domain KAGVTQTPRYLIKTRGQQVTLSCSPISGHRSVSWYQQTPGQGLQFLFEYFSETQRNKGNFPGRFSGRQFSNSRSEMNVSTLELGDSALYLCASSLGRREGATGELFFGEGSRLTVL.

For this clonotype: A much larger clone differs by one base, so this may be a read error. As DNA, the CDR3 is TGCAGTGCTGGAGATTGGGGACAGGGGGAGTCGGAGCCCCAGCATTTT. It encodes CSAGDWGQGESEPQHF. The rearrangement joins TRBV20-1 to TRBJ1-5; TRBD1 aligns across 11 bases. The CDR3 extends over 16 amino acids. In germline, CDR1 is DFQATT, CDR2 SNEGSKA (reference sequence).

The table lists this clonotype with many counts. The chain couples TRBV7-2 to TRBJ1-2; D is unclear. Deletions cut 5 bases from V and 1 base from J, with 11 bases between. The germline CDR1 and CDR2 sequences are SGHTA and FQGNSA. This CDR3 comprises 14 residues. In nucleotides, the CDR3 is TGTGCCAGCAGCCCCCCCGGCCTTAACTATGGCTACACCTTC. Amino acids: CASSPPGLNYGYTF.

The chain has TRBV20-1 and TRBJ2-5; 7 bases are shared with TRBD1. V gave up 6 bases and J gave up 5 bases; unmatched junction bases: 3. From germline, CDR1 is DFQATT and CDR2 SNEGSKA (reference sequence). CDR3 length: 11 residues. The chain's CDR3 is CSALTGETQYF. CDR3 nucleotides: TGCAGTGCCTTGACAGGGGAGACCCAGTACTTC.

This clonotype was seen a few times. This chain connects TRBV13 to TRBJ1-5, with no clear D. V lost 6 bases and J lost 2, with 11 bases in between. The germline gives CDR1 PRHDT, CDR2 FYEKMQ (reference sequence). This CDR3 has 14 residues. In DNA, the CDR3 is TGTGCCAGCAGTCCGCGACTTGGCAATCAGCCCCAGCATTTT. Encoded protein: CASSPRLGNQPQHF.

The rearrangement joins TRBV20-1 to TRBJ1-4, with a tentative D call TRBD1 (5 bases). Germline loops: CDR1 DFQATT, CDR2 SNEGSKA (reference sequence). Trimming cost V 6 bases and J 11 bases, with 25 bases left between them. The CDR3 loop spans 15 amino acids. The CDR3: CSAFAPTEGREKLFF. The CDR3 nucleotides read TGCAGTGCGTTCGCCCCGACAGAGGGCCGGGAGAAACTGTTTTTT.

The CDR3 protein is CSARAEPYGYTF. In nucleotides, the CDR3 is TGCAGTGCTAGAGCAGAACCATATGGCTACACCTTC. The chain joins TRBV20-1 to TRBJ1-2, with D uncertain. Germline assignment: CDR1 DFQATT and CDR2 SNEGSKA (reference sequence). Deletions cut 1 base from V and 5 bases from J, with 8 bases between. The length of the CDR3 is 12 residues.

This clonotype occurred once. The CDR3 loop reads CASSLSKNSPLHF. DNA of the CDR3: TGTGCCAGCAGCTTATCAAAGAACTCACCCCTCCACTTT. The gene calls are TRBV7-8 and TRBJ1-6; D not resolved. The CDR3 runs 13 residues. Trimming took 2 bases from V and 10 from J, leaving 9 bases between them. Germline-derived CDR1 and CDR2 are SGHVS and FQNEAQ.

CDR3 in amino acids: CASSDRTELPHESLTDTQYF. The CDR3 DNA follows: TGTGCCAGCAGTGACAGGACAGAGCTACCACACGAGTCACTCACAGATACGCAGTATTTT. The genes are TRBV2 and TRBJ2-3, with D possibly being TRBD1 (6 bases). Germline V CDR1 and CDR2: SNHLY, FYNNEI. V was trimmed by 3 bases and J by 2 bases, leaving 27 bases between them. The CDR3 is 20 amino acids.